What follows describes a single TCR beta chain. This sample is drawn from a study of shared clonotypes between healthy human individuals. Trimming pared 1 base from V and 8 bases from J, leaving 12 bases between. This CDR3 contains 14 residues. Germline lookup yields CDR1 SGHVS and CDR2 FNYEAQ. TCRdb's copy holds only in-frame clones and misses some; the assay was immunoSEQ multiplex PCR. The data hold 450,000 to 700,000 clones, with roughly 96% observed a single time. Naive CD8 populations comprised CD45RO-negative cells positively selected for CCR7, excluding terminally differentiated effector memory CD45RA+ cells.

The receptor's source is a woman in her 30s in good health. The sequenced sample was naive CD8+ T cells sorted from blood. V usage is TRBV7-6 and J usage is TRBJ2-4, with D maybe TRBD1 (6 bases). CDR3 in DNA: TGTGCCAGCAGCTTAGGAGGACCAGGGGACATTCAGTACTTC. It is translated as CASSLGGPGDIQYF.